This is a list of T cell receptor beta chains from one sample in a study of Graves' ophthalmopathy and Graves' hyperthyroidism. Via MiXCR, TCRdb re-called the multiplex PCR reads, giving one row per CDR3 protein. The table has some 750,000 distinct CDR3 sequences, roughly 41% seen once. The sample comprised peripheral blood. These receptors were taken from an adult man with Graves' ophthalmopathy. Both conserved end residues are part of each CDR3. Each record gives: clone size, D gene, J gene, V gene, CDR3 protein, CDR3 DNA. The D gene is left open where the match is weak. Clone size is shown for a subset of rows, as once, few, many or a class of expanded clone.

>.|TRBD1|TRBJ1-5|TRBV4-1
CASSQSQGPSNQPQHF
TGTGCCAGCAGCCAATCACAGGGGCCGAGCAATCAGCCCCAGCATTTT
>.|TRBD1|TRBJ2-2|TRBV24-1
CATSDLGAGGTGELFF
TGTGCCACCAGTGATTTAGGGGCAGGGGGCACCGGGGAGCTGTTTTTT
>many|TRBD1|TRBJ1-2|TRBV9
CASSKKTGLNYGYTF
TGTGCCAGCAGCAAAAAGACAGGGTTAAACTATGGCTACACCTTC
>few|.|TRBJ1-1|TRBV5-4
CASSLSDMMNTEAFF
TGTGCCAGCAGCTTGAGTGACATGATGAACACTGAAGCTTTCTTT
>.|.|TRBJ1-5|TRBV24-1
CASSGGSGTQNQPQHF
TGTGCCAGCAGTGGGGGTTCCGGGACTCAGAATCAGCCCCAGCATTTT
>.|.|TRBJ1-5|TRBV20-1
CSAPTGSNQPQHF
TGCAGTGCTCCTACAGGGTCCAATCAGCCCCAGCATTTT
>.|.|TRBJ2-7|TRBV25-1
CASSPGSYYEQYF
TGTGCCAGCAGTCCCGGGTCGTACTACGAGCAGTACTTC
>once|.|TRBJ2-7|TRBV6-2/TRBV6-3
CASSIPTRKYEQYF
TGTGCCAGCAGTATCCCCACTCGAAAGTACGAGCAGTACTTC
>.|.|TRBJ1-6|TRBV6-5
CASSYSKGYNSPLHF
TGTGCCAGCAGTTACTCGAAGGGCTATAATTCACCCCTCCACTTT
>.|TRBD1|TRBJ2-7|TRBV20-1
CSAPALGQNSYEQYF
TGCAGTGCGCCGGCCCTGGGACAGAACTCCTACGAGCAGTACTTC
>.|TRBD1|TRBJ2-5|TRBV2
CASNKDRGRIFVTQYF
TGTGCCAGCAACAAGGACAGGGGTCGAATTTTTGTGACCCAGTACTTC
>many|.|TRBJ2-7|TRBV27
CASSSKIYEQYF
TGTGCCAGCAGTTCCAAGATCTACGAGCAGTACTTC
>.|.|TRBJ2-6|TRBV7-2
CASNHGTGANVLTF
TGTGCCAGCAACCACGGGACAGGGGCCAACGTCCTGACTTTC
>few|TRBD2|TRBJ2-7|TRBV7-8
CASSLALAGGSSEQYF
TGTGCCAGCAGCTTAGCCCTAGCGGGAGGGTCCTCCGAGCAGTACTTC
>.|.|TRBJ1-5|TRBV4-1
CASSQEGGKQPQHF
TGCGCCAGCAGCCAAGAAGGCGGTAAGCAGCCCCAGCATTTT
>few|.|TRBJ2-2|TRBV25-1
CASSYSVGDTGELFF
TGTGCCAGCAGTTACTCCGTCGGGGACACCGGGGAGCTGTTTTTT
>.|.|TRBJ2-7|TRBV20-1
CSAAERGPNYEQYF
TGCAGTGCCGCCGAGCGCGGCCCTAACTACGAGCAGTACTTC
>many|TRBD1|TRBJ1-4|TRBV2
CASRGDRADEKLFF
TGTGCCAGCAGGGGGGACAGGGCGGATGAAAAACTGTTTTTT
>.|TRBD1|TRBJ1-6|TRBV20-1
CSARGAGPGQGTGFSYNSPLHF
TGCAGTGCTAGAGGGGCGGGCCCGGGACAGGGGACAGGCTTCTCCTATAATTCACCCCTCCACTTT
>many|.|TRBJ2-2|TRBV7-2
CASSRDSLGGELFF
TGTGCCAGCAGCAGGGACTCGTTGGGCGGGGAGCTGTTTTTT
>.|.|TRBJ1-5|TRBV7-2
CASSQDRGLGGNQPQHF
TGTGCCAGCAGCCAGGATCGAGGGTTAGGGGGCAATCAGCCCCAGCATTTT
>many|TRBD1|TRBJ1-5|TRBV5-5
CASSPGTGAQPQHF
TGTGCCAGCAGCCCGGGGACAGGGGCTCAGCCCCAGCATTTT
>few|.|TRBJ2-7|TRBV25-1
CASSLALGGQTLLGEQYF
TGTGCCAGCAGCTTAGCGCTCGGCGGACAGACCCTTTTGGGGGAGCAGTACTTC
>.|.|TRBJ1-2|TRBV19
CASSIGPGRSYGYTF
TGTGCCAGTAGTATAGGGCCCGGGAGGAGCTATGGCTACACCTTC
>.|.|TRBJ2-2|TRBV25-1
CASRHLQGSTGELFF
TGTGCCAGCAGGCACCTTCAGGGAAGCACCGGGGAGCTGTTTTTT
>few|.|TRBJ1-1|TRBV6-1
CASSETFRRGEAFF
TGTGCCAGCAGTGAAACATTTCGCCGCGGAGAAGCTTTCTTT
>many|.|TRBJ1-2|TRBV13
CASSWARDGYTF
TGTGCCAGCAGCTGGGCGCGGGATGGCTACACCTTC
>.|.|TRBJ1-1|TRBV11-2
CASSLDGGDVAFF
TGTGCCAGCAGCTTAGATGGAGGGGACGTGGCTTTCTTT
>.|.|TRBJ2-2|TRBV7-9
CASSFPGAGTGELFF
TGTGCCAGCAGCTTTCCGGGGGCCGGCACCGGGGAGCTGTTTTTT
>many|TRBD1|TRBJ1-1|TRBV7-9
CASSSIRGQVNTEAFF
TGTGCCAGCAGCTCAATCAGGGGGCAGGTGAACACTGAAGCTTTCTTT
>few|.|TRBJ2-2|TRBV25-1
CAGANTGELFF
TGTGCCGGAGCGAACACCGGGGAGCTGTTTTTT
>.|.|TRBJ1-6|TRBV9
CASSVTRVGSSPLHF
TGTGCCAGCTCGGTGACCCGGGTGGGAAGTTCACCCCTCCACTTT
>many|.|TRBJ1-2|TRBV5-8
CASSLEGSAYYGYTF
TGTGCCAGCAGCTTGGAGGGCAGCGCATACTATGGCTACACCTTC
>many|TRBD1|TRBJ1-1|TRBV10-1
CASTKVGDRGHRTEAFF
TGCGCCAGCACAAAAGTAGGGGACAGGGGGCATCGCACTGAAGCTTTCTTT
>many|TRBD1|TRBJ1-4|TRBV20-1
CSARDVRQGAEKLFF
TGCAGTGCTAGAGATGTCAGGCAGGGGGCTGAAAAACTGTTTTTT
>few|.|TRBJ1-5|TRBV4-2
CASSQEGEGRNQPQHF
TGTGCCAGCAGCCAAGAAGGCGAAGGGAGGAATCAGCCCCAGCATTTT
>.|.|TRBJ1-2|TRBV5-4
CASSLPTGTAYGYTF
TGTGCCAGCAGCCTACCCACAGGGACCGCCTATGGCTACACCTTC
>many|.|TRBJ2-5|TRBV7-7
CASSSGQKETQYF
TGTGCTAGCAGCTCCGGACAGAAAGAGACCCAGTACTTC
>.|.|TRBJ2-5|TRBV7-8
CASSQDGAGSQETQYF
TGCGCCAGCAGCCAAGATGGGGCTGGCAGCCAAGAGACCCAGTACTTC
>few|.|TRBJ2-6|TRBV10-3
CAISDGANVLTF
TGTGCCATCAGTGACGGGGCCAACGTCCTGACTTTC
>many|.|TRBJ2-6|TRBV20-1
CSAPQPSGANVLTF
TGCAGTGCACCTCAGCCCTCTGGGGCCAACGTCCTGACTTTC
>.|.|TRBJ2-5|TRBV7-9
CASSLGRSVQETQYF
TGTGCCAGCAGCTTAGGAAGGTCGGTCCAAGAGACCCAGTACTTC
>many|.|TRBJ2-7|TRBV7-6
CASSPRRTYEQYF
TGTGCCAGCAGCCCACGGCGGACCTACGAGCAGTACTTC
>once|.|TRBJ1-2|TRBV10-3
CASSQGQWQYGYTF
TGTGCCAGCAGTCAAGGACAGTGGCAATATGGCTACACCTTC